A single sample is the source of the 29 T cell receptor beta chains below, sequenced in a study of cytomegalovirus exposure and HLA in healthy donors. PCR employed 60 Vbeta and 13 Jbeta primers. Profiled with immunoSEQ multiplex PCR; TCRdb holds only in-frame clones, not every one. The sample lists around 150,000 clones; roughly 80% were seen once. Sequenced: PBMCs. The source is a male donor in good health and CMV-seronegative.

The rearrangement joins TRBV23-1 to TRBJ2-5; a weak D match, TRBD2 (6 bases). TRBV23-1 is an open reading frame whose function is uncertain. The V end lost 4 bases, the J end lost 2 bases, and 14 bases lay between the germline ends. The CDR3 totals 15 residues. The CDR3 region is CASSPNPGVQETQYF. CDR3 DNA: TGCGCCAGCAGTCCTAATCCGGGGGTTCAAGAGACCCAGTACTTC.

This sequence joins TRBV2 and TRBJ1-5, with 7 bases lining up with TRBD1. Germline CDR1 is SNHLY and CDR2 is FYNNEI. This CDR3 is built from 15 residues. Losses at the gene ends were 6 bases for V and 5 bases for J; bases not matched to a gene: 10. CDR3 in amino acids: CASRLSWQGDQPQHF. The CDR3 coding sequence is TGTGCCAGCAGGCTTTCGTGGCAGGGGGATCAGCCCCAGCATTTT.

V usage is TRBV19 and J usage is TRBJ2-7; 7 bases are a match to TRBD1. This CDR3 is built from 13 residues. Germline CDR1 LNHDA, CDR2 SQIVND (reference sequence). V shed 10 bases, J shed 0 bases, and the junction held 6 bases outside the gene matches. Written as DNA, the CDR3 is TGTGCCACGGGGACAGAATTCTCCTACGAGCAGTACTTC. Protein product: CATGTEFSYEQYF.

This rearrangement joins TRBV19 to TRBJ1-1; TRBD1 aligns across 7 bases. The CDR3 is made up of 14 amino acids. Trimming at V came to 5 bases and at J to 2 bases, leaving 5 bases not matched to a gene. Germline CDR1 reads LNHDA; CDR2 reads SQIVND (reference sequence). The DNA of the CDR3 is TGTGCCAGTAGTCTGACAGGGTATAACACTGAAGCTTTCTTT. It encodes CASSLTGYNTEAFF.

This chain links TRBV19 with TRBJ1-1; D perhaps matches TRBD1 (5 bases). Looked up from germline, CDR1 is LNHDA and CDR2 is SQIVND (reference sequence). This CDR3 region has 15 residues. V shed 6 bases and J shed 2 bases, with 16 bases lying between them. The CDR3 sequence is CASRTGRGTNTEAFF. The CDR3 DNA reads TGTGCCAGTAGGACCGGGAGGGGTACCAACACTGAAGCTTTCTTT.

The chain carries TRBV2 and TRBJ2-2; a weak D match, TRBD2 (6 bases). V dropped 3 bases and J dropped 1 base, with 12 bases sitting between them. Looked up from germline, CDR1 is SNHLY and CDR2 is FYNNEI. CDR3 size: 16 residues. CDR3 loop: CASSDRAGLNTGELFF. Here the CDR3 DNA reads TGTGCCAGCAGTGACCGGGCGGGATTGAACACCGGGGAGCTGTTTTTT.

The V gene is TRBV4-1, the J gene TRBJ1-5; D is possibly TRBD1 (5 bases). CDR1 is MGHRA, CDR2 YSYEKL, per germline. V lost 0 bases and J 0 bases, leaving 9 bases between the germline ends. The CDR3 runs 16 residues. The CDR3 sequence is CASSQDRVNSNQPQHF. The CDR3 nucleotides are TGCGCCAGCAGCCAAGACAGGGTTAATAGCAATCAGCCCCAGCATTTT.

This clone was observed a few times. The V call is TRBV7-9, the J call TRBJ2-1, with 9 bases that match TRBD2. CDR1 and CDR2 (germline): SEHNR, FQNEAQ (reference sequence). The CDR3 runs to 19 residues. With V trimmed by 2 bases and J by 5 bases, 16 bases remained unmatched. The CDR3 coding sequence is TGTGCCAGCAGCTTAACTCCGGGGCTAGCGGGACCTCTCAACAATGAGCAGTTCTTC. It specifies CASSLTPGLAGPLNNEQFF.

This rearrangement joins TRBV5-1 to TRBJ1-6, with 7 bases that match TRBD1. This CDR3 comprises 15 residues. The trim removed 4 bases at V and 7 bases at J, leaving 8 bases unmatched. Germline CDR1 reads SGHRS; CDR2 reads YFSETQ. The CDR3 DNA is TGCGCCAGCAGCACCGACAGGGTAGGCAATTCACCCCTCCACTTT. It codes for CASSTDRVGNSPLHF.

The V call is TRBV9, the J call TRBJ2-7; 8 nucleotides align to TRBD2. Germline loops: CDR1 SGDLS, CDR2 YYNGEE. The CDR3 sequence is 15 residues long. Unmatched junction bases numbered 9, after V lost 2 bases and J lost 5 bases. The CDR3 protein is CASSVEGSGMDEQYF. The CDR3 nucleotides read TGTGCCAGCAGCGTCGAAGGTAGCGGGATGGACGAGCAGTACTTC.

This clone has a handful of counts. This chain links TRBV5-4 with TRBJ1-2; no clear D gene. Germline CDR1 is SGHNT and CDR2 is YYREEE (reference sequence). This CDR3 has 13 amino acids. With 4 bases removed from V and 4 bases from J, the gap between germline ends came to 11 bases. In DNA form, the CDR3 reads TGTGCCAGCAGCCCTGGACTGAGCTATGGCTACACCTTC. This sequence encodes CASSPGLSYGYTF.

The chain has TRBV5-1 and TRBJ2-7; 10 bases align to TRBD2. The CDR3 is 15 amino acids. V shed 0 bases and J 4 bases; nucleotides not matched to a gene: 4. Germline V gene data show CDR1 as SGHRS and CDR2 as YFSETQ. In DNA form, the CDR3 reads TGCGCCAGCAGCTTGGAGTCTAGCGGGAGTTACGAGCAGTACTTC. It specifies CASSLESSGSYEQYF.

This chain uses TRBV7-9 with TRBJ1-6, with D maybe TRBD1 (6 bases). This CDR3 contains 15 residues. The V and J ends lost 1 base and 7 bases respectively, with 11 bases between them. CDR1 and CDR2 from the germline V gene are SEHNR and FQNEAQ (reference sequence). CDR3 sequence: CASSLVQGTNSPLHF. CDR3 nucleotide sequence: TGTGCCAGCAGCTTAGTACAGGGAACAAATTCACCCCTCCACTTT.

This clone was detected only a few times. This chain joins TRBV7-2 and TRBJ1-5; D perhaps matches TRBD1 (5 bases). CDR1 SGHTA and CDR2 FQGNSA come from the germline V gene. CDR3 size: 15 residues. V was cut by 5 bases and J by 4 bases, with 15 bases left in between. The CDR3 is CASSKTGLRNQPQHF. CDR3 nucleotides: TGTGCCAGCAGCAAAACAGGTTTAAGAAATCAGCCCCAGCATTTT.

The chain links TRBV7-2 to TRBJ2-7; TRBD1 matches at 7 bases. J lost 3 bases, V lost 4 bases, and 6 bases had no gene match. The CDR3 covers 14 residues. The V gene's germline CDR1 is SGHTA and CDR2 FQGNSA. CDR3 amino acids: CASSSQTGHYEQYF. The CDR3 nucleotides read TGTGCCAGCAGCTCCCAGACAGGGCACTACGAGCAGTACTTC.

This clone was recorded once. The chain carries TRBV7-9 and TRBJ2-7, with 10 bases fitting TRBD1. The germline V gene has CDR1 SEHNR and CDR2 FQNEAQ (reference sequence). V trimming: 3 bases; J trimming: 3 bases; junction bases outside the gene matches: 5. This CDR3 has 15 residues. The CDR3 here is CASSFPGTGDYEQYF. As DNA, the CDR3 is TGTGCCAGCAGCTTCCCCGGGACAGGGGACTACGAGCAGTACTTC.

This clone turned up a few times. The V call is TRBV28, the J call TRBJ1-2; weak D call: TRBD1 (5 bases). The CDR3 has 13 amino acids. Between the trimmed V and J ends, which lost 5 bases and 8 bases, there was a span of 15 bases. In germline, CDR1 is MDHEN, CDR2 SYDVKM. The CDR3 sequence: CASSPGGVGGYTF. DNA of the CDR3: TGTGCCAGCAGTCCCGGGGGAGTTGGGGGCTACACCTTC.

CDR3 sequence reads: CASSLTAQNYEQYF. The CDR3 nucleotides are TGCGCCAGCAGCTTAACAGCCCAAAACTACGAGCAGTACTTC. The gene calls are TRBV5-1 and TRBJ2-7; D unresolved. The CDR3 covers 14 residues. V lost 2 bases, J lost 3 bases, and 12 bases lay in between. CDR1 is SGHRS, CDR2 YFSETQ, per germline.

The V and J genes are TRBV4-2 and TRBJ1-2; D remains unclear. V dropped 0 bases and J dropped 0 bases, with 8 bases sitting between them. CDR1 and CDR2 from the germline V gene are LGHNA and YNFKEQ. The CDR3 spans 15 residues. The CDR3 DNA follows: TGTGCCAGCAGCCAAGAGACACCGACTAACTATGGCTACACCTTC. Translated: CASSQETPTNYGYTF.

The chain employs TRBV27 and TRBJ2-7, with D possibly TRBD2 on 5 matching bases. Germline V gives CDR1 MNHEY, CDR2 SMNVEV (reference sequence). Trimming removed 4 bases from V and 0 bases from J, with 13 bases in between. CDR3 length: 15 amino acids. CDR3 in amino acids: CASSSRADSSYEQYF. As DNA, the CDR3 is TGTGCCAGCAGTTCCCGAGCGGATAGCTCCTACGAGCAGTACTTC.

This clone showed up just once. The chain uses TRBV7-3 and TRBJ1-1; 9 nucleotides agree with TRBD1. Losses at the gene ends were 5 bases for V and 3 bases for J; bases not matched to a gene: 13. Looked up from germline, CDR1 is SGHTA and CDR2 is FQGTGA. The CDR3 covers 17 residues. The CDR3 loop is CASSPTGGADFYTEAFF. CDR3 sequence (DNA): TGTGCCAGCAGCCCTACAGGGGGCGCGGATTTTTACACTGAAGCTTTCTTT.

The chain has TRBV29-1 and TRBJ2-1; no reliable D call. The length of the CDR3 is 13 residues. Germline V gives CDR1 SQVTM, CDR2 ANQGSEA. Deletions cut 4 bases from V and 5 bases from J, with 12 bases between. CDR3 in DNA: TGCAGCGTTGTAGTAGCACAAAACAATGAGCAGTTCTTC. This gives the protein CSVVVAQNNEQFF.

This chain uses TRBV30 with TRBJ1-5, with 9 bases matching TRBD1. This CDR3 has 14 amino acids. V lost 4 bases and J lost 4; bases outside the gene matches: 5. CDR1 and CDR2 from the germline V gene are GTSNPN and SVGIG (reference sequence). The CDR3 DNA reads TGTGCCTGGAAGGGACAGGGAAATAATCAGCCCCAGCATTTT. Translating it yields CAWKGQGNNQPQHF.

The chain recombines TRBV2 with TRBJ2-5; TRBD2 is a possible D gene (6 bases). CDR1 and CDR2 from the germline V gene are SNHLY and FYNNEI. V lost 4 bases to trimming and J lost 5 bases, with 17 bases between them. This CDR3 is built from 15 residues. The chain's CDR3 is CASSGDSLPPETQYF. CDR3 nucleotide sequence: TGTGCCAGCAGTGGGGACTCCTTACCACCTGAGACCCAGTACTTC.

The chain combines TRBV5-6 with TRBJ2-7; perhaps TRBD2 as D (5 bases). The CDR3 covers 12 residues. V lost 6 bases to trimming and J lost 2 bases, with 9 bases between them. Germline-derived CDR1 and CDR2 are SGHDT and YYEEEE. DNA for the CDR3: TGTGCCAGCATCGGGGAAACCTACGAGCAGTACTTC. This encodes CASIGETYEQYF.

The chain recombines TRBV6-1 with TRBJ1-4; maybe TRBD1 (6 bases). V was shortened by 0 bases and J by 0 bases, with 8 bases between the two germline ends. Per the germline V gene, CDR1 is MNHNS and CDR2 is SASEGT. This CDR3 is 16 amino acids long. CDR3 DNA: TGTGCCAGCAGTGAAGCCGACAGGTCAACTAATGAAAAACTGTTTTTT. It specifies CASSEADRSTNEKLFF.

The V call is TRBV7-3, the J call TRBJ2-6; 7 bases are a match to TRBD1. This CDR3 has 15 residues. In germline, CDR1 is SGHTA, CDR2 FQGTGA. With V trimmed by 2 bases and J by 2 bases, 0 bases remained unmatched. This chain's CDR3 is CASSLQGAGANVLTF. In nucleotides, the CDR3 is TGTGCCAGCAGCTTACAGGGGGCTGGGGCCAACGTCCTGACTTTC.

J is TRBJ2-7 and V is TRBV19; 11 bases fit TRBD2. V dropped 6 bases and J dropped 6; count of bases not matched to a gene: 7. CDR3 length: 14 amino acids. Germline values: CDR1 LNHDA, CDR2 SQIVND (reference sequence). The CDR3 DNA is TGTGCCAGTAGCACCGGGACTAGCGGTTCCGAGCAGTACTTC. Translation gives CASSTGTSGSEQYF.

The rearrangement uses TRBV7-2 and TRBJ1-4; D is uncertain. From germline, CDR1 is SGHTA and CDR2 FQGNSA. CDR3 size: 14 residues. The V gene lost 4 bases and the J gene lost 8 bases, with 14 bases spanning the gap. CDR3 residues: CASSWTQAGEKLFF. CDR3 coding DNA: TGTGCCAGCAGCTGGACTCAGGCAGGCGAAAAACTGTTTTTT.